What follows are 13 T cell receptor beta chains derived from one specimen sequenced in a study of OX40 agonist ivuxolimab in advanced cancers. Assay used: immunoSEQ multiplex PCR; TCRdb lists only in-frame clones, some missing. The sample has 50,000 to 65,000 clones; roughly four fifths are singletons. The starting material was CD4+ or CD8+ T cells sorted from blood, obtained in a trial of the OX40 agonist ivuxolimab. These receptors were taken from an adult with an advanced solid tumor such as melanoma, head and neck, liver or kidney cancer.

The chain links TRBV5-4 to TRBJ1-1; D possibly corresponds to TRBD1 (6 bases). Looked up from germline, CDR1 is SGHNT and CDR2 is YYREEE (reference sequence). The CDR3 extends over 14 amino acids. Trimming stripped 0 bases from V and 0 bases from J, with 6 bases between. CDR3: CASSLEGVNTEAFF. CDR3 bases: TGTGCCAGCAGCTTGGAGGGGGTGAACACTGAAGCTTTCTTT.

The V call is TRBV11-1, the J call TRBJ2-1, with D perhaps TRBD1 (5 bases). V shed 3 bases and J shed 5 bases, with 11 bases lying between them. The CDR3 is made up of 14 amino acids. Germline CDR1 reads SGHAT; CDR2 reads FQDESV (reference sequence). CDR3: CASSFAGNHNEQFF. CDR3 nucleotide sequence: TGTGCCAGCAGCTTCGCAGGGAACCACAATGAGCAGTTCTTC.

The V gene is TRBV7-2, the J gene TRBJ2-3; 9 nucleotides align to TRBD2. J lost 2 bases, V lost 2 bases, and 11 bases had no gene match. Germline CDR1 reads SGHTA; CDR2 reads FQGNSA. This CDR3 contains 18 residues. The CDR3 loop reads CASSLRLAGGTSTDTQYF. CDR3 sequence (DNA): TGTGCCAGCAGCTTAAGGCTGGCGGGGGGGACCTCCACAGATACGCAGTATTTT.

V is TRBV9 and J is TRBJ2-5, with 8 bases fitting TRBD2. The CDR3 has 15 amino acids. Per the germline V gene, CDR1 is SGDLS and CDR2 is YYNGEE. Germline trimming cut 3 bases from V and 1 base from J; bases unmatched to any gene: 5. CDR3 residues: CASSDGRGGQETQYF. The CDR3 region has the DNA TGTGCCAGCAGCGACGGGAGGGGGGGCCAAGAGACCCAGTACTTC. Together with reference TRBV9 and TRBJ2-5, the CDR3 gives the full variable domain: DSGVTQTPKHLITATGQRVTLRCSPRSGDLSVYWYQQSLDQGLQFLIQYYNGEERAKGNILERFSAQQFPDLHSELNLSSLELGDSALYFCASSDGRGGQETQYFGPGTRLLVL.

The chain combines TRBV7-9 with TRBJ1-2; D is perhaps TRBD1 (6 bases). CDR1 is SEHNR, CDR2 FQNEAQ, per germline (reference sequence). The CDR3 length is 14 residues. V lost 5 bases, J lost 5 bases, and 15 bases lay in between. This CDR3 is CASSLGQNSYGYTF. In nucleotides, the CDR3 is TGTGCCAGCAGCCTAGGACAGAACTCTTATGGCTACACCTTC.

V gene TRBV7-3 combines with J gene TRBJ2-1; D ambiguous. The germline V and J ends were trimmed by 5 bases and 9 bases, with 14 bases remaining between them. The CDR3 spans 13 residues. Germline lookup yields CDR1 SGHTA and CDR2 FQGTGA. CDR3 amino acids: CASSPRPAAEQFF. The CDR3 region has the DNA TGTGCCAGCAGCCCCCGGCCCGCGGCTGAGCAGTTCTTC.

The chain uses TRBV5-8 and TRBJ2-2; TRBD1 might be the D (6 bases). V was trimmed by 4 bases and J by 3 bases, leaving 16 bases between them. CDR1 is SGHTS and CDR2 is YDEGEE in the germline V gene. CDR3 size: 16 residues. The chain's CDR3 is CASSPDGDTYTGELFF. CDR3 in DNA: TGTGCCAGCAGCCCCGATGGGGACACATACACCGGGGAGCTGTTTTTT.

The V call is TRBV7-9, the J call TRBJ2-3; D perhaps matches TRBD2 (5 bases). With 0 bases removed from V and 2 bases from J, the gap between germline ends came to 9 bases. The CDR3 has 15 amino acids. Germline V gives CDR1 SEHNR, CDR2 FQNEAQ (reference sequence). The CDR3 here is CASSLAGRNTDTQYF. The CDR3 bases are TGTGCCAGCAGCTTAGCTGGGAGAAACACAGATACGCAGTATTTT.

The V call is TRBV7-8, the J call TRBJ2-3; 8 bases agree with TRBD2. V gave up 1 base and J gave up 4 bases; unmatched junction bases: 13. The CDR3 sequence is 18 residues long. Germline values: CDR1 SGHVS, CDR2 FQNEAQ. The CDR3 nucleotides are TGTGCCAGCAGCTTAGTTCTCCGCGCGGGGGGCTGGGCAGATACGCAGTATTTT. It translates to CASSLVLRAGGWADTQYF.

The chain uses TRBV25-1 and TRBJ2-1; D may be TRBD1 (6 bases). The CDR3 loop spans 14 amino acids. Looked up from germline, CDR1 is MGHDK and CDR2 is SYGVNS. Trimming stripped 4 bases from V and 4 bases from J, with 11 bases between. The CDR3 DNA reads as TGTGCCAGCAGTGGGCAGGGGCTATACAATGAGCAGTTCTTC. This translates into CASSGQGLYNEQFF.

The chain recombines TRBV11-3 with TRBJ2-1, with 16 bases aligning to TRBD2. The CDR3 has 17 amino acids. V lost 4 bases, J lost 9 bases, and 9 bases stayed unmatched. CDR1 and CDR2 (germline): SGHNT, YENEEA. In DNA, the CDR3 is TGTGCCAGCAGCTCTCCGGGACTAGCGGGAGGGCTGGGTGAGCAGTTCTTC. Translating gives CASSSPGLAGGLGEQFF. Drawing the rest from reference TRBV11-3 and TRBJ2-1, the complete variable domain is EAGVVQSPRYKIIEKKQPVAFWCNPISGHNTLYWYLQNLGQGPELLIRYENEEAVDDSQLPKDRFSAERLKGVDSTLKIQPAELGDSAVYLCASSSPGLAGGLGEQFFGPGTRLTVL.

To note about this clone: This sequence may be a read error, since a much larger clone differs from it by one base. The chain is built from TRBV19 and TRBJ2-1, with 7 bases fitting TRBD1. This CDR3 comprises 14 residues. The V gene's germline CDR1 is LNHDA and CDR2 SQIVND (reference sequence). Germline trimming cut 3 bases from V and 7 bases from J; bases unmatched to any gene: 6. CDR3 bases: TGTGCCAGTAGTATCGTACAGGGGAGAAATGAGCAGTTCTTC. Translation gives CASSIVQGRNEQFF.

V gene TRBV2 combines with J gene TRBJ2-5, with D maybe TRBD2 (6 bases). The CDR3 runs to 16 residues. The V end lost 3 bases, the J end lost 5 bases, and 19 bases lay between the germline ends. Germline CDR1 SNHLY, CDR2 FYNNEI. CDR3 DNA: TGTGCCAGCAGTGACCCCCGCCAGGGAGGACATGAGACCCAGTACTTC. This gives the protein CASSDPRQGGHETQYF. The variable domain in full, completed from reference TRBV2 and TRBJ2-5, reads EPEVTQTPSHQVTQMGQEVILRCVPISNHLYFYWYRQILGQKVEFLVSFYNNEISEKSEIFDDQFSVERPDGSNFTLKIRSTKLEDSAMYFCASSDPRQGGHETQYFGPGTRLLVL.